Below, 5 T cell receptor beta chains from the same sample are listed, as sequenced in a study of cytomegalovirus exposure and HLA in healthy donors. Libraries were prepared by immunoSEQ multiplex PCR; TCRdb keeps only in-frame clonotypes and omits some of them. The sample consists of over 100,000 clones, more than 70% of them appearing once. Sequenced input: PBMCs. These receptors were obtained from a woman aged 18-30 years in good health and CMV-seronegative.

The CDR3, as DNA: TGTGCCTGGAGCGCGGGACAGGGAGACGATGGCTACACCTTC. It translates to CAWSAGQGDDGYTF. The rearrangement joins TRBV30 to TRBJ1-2; 9 bases fit TRBD1. The CDR3 contains 14 residues. J gave up 6 bases and V 3 bases, and 8 bases lay outside the gene matches. Germline V gene data show CDR1 as GTSNPN and CDR2 as SVGIG (reference sequence).

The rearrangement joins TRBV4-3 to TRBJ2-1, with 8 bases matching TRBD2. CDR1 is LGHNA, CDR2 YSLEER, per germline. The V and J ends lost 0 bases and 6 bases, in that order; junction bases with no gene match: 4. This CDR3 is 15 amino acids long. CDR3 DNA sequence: TGCGCCAGCAGCCAAGATGGACTAGCTATCAATGAGCAGTTCTTC. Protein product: CASSQDGLAINEQFF.

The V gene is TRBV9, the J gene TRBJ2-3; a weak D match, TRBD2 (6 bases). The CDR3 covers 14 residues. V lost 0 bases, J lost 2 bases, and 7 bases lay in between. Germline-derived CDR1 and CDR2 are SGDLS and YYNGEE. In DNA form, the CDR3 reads TGTGCCAGCAGCGTAGGGGAGGCCACAGATACGCAGTATTTT. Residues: CASSVGEATDTQYF.

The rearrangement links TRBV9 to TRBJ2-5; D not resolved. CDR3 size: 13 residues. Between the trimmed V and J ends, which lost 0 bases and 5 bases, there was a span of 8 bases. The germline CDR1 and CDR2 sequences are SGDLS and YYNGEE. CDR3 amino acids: CASSVGGEETQYF. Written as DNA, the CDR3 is TGTGCCAGCAGCGTAGGAGGTGAGGAGACCCAGTACTTC.

This CDR3 reads CASSQNSPGGSGELFF. The CDR3 bases are TGTGCCAGCAGCCAGAACTCACCGGGGGGCAGCGGGGAGCTGTTTTTT. The chain combines TRBV14 with TRBJ2-2; a weak D match, TRBD2 (7 bases). Trimming removed 3 bases at V and 7 bases at J, with 18 bases between. The germline CDR1 and CDR2 sequences are SGHDN and FVKESK. The CDR3 sequence is 16 residues long.